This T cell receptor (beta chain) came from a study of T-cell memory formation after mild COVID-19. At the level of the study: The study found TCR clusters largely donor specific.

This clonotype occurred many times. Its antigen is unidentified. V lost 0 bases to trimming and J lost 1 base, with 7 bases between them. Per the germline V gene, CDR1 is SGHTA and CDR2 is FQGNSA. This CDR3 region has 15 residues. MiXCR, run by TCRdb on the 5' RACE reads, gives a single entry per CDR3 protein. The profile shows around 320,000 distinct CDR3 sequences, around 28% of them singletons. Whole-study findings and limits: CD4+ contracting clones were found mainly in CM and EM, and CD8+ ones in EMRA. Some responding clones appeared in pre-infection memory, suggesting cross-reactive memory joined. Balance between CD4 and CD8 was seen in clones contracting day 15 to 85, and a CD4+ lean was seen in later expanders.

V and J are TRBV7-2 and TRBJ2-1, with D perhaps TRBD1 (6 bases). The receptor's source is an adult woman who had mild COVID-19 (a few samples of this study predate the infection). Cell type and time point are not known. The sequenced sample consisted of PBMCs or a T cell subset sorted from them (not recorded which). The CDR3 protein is CASSLAQGSYNEQFF. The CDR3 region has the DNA TGTGCCAGCAGCTTAGCCCAGGGGTCCTACAATGAGCAGTTCTTC.